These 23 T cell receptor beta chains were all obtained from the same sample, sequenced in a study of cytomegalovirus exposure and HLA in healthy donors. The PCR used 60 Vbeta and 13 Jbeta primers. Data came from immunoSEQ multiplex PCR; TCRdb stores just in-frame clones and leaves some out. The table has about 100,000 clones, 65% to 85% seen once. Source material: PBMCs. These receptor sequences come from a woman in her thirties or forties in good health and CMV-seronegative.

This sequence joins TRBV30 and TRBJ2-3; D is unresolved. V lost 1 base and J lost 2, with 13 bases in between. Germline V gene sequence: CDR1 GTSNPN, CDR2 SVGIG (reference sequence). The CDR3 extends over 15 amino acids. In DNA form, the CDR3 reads TGTGCCTGGAGTGCCCTAGACTTAATCACAGATACGCAGTATTTT. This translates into CAWSALDLITDTQYF.

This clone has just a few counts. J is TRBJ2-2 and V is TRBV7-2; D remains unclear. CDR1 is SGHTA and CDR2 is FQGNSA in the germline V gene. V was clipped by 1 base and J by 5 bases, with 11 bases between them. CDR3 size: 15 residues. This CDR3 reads CASSLVYSRTGELFF. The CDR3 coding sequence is TGTGCCAGCAGCTTAGTTTACAGCAGAACCGGGGAGCTGTTTTTT.

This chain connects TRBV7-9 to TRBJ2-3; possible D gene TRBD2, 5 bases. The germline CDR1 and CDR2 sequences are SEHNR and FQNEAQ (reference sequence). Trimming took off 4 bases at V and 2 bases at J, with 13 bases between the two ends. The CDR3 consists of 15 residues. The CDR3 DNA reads TGTGCCAGCAGCTACGGACTCGGAAACACAGATACGCAGTATTTT. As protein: CASSYGLGNTDTQYF.

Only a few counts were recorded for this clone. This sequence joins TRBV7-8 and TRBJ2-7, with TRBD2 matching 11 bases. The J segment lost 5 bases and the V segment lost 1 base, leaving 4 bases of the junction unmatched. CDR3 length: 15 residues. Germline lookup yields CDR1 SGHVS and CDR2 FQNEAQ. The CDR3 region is CASSLEGLAVHEQYF. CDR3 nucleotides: TGTGCCAGCAGCTTAGAGGGACTAGCGGTACACGAGCAGTACTTC.

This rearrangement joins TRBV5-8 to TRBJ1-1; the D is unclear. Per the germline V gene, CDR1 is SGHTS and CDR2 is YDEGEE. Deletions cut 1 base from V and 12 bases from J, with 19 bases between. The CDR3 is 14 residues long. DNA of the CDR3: TGTGCCAGCAGCTTGATCACGCCAACTCTCTCGCCTTTCTTT. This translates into CASSLITPTLSPFF. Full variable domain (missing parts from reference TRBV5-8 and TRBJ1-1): EAGVTQSPTHLIKTRGQQATLRCSPISGHTSVYWYQQALGLGLQFLLWYDEGEERNRGNFPPRFSGRQFPNYSSELNVNALELEDSALYLCASSLITPTLSPFFGQGTRLTVV.

The CDR3 DNA is TGTGCCAGCAGCTCGATCCTTTCTAGCGGGAAGGTGACCCGGGAGCTGTTTTTT. Its translation is CASSSILSSGKVTRELFF. The chain couples TRBV7-8 to TRBJ2-2; 9 bases match TRBD2. The CDR3 covers 18 residues. CDR1 and CDR2 from the germline V gene are SGHVS and FQNEAQ. J was trimmed by 9 bases and V by 4 bases; bases with no gene match: 18.

This CDR3 is CASSPLGTSEAKNIQYF. DNA for the CDR3: TGCGCCAGCAGCCCCTTGGGGACTAGCGAAGCCAAAAACATTCAGTACTTC. This sequence joins TRBV5-1 and TRBJ2-4, with 10 nucleotides matching TRBD2. The V gene end was trimmed by 4 bases and the J gene end by 0 bases; junction bases not matched to a gene: 7. CDR3 length equals 17 residues. The germline gives CDR1 SGHRS, CDR2 YFSETQ.

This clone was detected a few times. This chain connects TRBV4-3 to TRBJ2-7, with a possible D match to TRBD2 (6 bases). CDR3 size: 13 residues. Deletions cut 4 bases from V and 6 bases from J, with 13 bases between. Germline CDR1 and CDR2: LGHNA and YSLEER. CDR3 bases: TGCGCCAGCAGCCCTCGCGGGGCATCCGAGCAGTACTTC. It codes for CASSPRGASEQYF.

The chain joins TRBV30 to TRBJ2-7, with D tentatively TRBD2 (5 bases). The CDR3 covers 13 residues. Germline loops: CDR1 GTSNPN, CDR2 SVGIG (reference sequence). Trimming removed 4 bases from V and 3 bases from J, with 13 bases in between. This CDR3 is CAWTGRASYEQYF. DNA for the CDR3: TGTGCCTGGACCGGGCGGGCCAGCTACGAGCAGTACTTC.

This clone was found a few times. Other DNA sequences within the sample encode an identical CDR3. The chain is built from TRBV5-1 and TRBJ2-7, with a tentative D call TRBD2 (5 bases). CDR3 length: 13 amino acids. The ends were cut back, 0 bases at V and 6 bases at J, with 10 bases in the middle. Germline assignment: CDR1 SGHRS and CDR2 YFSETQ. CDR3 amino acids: CASSLGLAGEQYF. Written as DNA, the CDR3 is TGCGCCAGCAGCTTGGGGCTAGCTGGCGAGCAGTACTTC.

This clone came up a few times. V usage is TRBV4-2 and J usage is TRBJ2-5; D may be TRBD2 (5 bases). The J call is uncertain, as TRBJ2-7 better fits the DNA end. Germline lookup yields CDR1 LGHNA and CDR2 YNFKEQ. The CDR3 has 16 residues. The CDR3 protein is CASSQDPGVPSYEQYF. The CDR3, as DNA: TGTGCCAGCAGCCAAGATCCCGGGGTTCCCTCCTACGAGCAGTACTTC.

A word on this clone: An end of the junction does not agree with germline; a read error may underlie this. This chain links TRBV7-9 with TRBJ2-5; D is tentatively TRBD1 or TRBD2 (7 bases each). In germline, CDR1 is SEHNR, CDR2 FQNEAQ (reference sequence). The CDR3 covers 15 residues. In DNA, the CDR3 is TGTTCCAGCAGCGGGACCGGGACAGCTAAAGAGACCCAGTACTTC. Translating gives CSSSGTGTAKETQYF.

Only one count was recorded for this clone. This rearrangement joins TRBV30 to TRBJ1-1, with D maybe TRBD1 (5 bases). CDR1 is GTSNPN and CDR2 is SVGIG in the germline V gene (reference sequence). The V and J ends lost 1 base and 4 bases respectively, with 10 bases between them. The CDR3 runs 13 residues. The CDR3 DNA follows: TGTGCCTGGAGTGAAAGGGGATTCACTGAAGCTTTCTTT. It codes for CAWSERGFTEAFF.

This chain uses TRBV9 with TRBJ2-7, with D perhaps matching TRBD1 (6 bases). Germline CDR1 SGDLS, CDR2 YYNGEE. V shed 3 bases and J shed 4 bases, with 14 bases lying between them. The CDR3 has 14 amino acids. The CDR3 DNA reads TGTGCCAGCAGCGGACAGGTGGAGTCTTACGAGCAGTACTTC. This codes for CASSGQVESYEQYF. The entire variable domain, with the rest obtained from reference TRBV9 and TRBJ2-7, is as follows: DSGVTQTPKHLITATGQRVTLRCSPRSGDLSVYWYQQSLDQGLQFLIQYYNGEERAKGNILERFSAQQFPDLHSELNLSSLELGDSALYFCASSGQVESYEQYFGPGTRLTVT.

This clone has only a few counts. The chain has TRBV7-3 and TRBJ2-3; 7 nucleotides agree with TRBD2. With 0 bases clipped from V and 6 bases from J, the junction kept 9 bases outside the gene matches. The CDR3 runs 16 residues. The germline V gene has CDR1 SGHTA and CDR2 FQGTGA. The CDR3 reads CASSLTFGGGPDTQYF. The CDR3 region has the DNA TGTGCCAGCAGCTTAACGTTCGGGGGAGGGCCTGATACGCAGTATTTT.

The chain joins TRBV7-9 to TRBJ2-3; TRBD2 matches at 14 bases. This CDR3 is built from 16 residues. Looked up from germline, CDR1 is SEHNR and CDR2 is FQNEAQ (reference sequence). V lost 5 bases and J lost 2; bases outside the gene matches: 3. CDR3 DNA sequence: TGTGCCAGCAGCAGGACTAGCGGGGGGTCCACAGATACGCAGTATTTT. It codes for CASSRTSGGSTDTQYF.

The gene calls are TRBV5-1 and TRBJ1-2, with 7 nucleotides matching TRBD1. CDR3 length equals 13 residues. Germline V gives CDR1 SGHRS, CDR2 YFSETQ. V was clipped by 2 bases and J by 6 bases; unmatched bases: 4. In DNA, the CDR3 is TGCGCCAGCAGCTTTAACAGGGGCAATGGCTACACCTTC. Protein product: CASSFNRGNGYTF.

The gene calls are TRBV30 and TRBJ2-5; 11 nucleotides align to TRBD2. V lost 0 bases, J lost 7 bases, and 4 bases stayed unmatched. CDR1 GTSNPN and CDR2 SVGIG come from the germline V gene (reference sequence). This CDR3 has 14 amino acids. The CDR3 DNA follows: TGTGCCTGGAGTGTGCTAGCGGGGGGCAGGACCCAGTACTTC. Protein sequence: CAWSVLAGGRTQYF.

The CDR3, as DNA: TGTGCCAGCAGTGTAAGCGGGGAAGGCAATCAGCCCCAGCATTTT. Amino acid sequence: CASSVSGEGNQPQHF. The V and J genes are TRBV2 and TRBJ1-5; the D is unclear. This CDR3 has 15 amino acids. Trimming removed 4 bases at V and 2 bases at J, with 12 bases between. Germline CDR1 and CDR2: SNHLY and FYNNEI.

The DNA of the CDR3 is TGTGCCACCCGTGCGTCAGGTCCGAATGGCTACACCTTC. It encodes CATRASGPNGYTF. The V gene is TRBV6-5, the J gene TRBJ1-2; unclear D gene. Trimming took off 10 bases at V and 6 bases at J, with 18 bases between the two ends. The CDR3 contains 13 residues. Germline-derived CDR1 and CDR2 are MNHEY and SVGAGI.

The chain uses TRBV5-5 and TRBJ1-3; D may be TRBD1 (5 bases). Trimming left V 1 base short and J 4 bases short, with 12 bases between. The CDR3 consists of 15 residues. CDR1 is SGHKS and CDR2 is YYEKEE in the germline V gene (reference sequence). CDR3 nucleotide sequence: TGTGCCAGCAGCTTGTCTAGGGGCGCCGGAAACACCATATATTTT. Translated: CASSLSRGAGNTIYF.

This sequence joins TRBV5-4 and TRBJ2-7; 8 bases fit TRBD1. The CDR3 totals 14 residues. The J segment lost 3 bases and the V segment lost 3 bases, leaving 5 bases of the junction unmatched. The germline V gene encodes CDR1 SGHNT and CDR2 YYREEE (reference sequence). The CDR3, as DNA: TGTGCCAGCAGCTATGGACAGGGCTTCTACGAGCAGTACTTC. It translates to CASSYGQGFYEQYF.

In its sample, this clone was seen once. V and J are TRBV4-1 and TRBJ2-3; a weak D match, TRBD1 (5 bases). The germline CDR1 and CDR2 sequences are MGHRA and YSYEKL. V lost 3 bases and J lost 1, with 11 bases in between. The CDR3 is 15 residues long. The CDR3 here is CASSQLRVGTDTQYF. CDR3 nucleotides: TGCGCCAGCAGCCAGCTCAGGGTGGGCACAGATACGCAGTATTTT.